This T cell receptor (beta chain) came from a study of blood T cell repertoires in COVID-19. Study-level background: PBMCs, B-cell-depleted T cells, or T cells provided the cDNA or gDNA that made up the material.

CDR1 and CDR2 from the germline V gene are MNHEY and SMNVEV (reference sequence). This CDR3 is built from 14 residues. Trimming took off 4 bases at V and 3 bases at J, with 13 bases between the two ends. In the original workflow: Amplified reference gene primers provided the basis for estimating nucleated cell counts. Only in-frame clones appear in the TCRdb table, and some are missing; sequencing was by immunoSEQ multiplex PCR. V and J calls and clone size are given by that table; D and trimming were obtained from the DNA. The table records over 300,000 clones, 89% of them present only once. The age range of participants was about 18 to 89 years, with residence in 20 to 25 US areas. Recovered status in Cohort 3 required two negative PCRs, clearance, or symptom resolution.

V is TRBV27 and J is TRBJ2-7; a weak D match, TRBD2 (5 bases). The sequenced sample was PBMCs or T cells enriched from blood (not recorded which). The clonotype originates from a woman in her thirties or forties who had recovered from COVID-19. The CDR3 DNA reads TGTGCCAGCAGTTCGGGGTCCTTTAACTACGAGCAGTACTTC. This gives the protein CASSSGSFNYEQYF.